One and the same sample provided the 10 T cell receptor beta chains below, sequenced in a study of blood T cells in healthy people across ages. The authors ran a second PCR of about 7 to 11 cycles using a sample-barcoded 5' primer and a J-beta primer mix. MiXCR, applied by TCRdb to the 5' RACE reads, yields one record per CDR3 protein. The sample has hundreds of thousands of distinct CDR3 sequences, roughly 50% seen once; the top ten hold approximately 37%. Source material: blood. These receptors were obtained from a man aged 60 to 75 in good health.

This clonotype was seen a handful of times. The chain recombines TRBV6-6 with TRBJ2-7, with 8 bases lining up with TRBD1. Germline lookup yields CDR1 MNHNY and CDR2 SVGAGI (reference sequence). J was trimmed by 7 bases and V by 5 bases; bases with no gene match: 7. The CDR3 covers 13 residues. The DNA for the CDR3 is TGTGCCAGCAGTGGACAGGGAAGTGTTGAGCAGTACTTC. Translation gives CASSGQGSVEQYF.

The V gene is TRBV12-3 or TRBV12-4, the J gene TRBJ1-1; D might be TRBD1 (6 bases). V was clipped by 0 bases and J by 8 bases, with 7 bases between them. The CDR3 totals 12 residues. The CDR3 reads CASSLADREAFF. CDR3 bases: TGTGCCAGCAGTTTAGCAGACAGGGAAGCTTTCTTT.

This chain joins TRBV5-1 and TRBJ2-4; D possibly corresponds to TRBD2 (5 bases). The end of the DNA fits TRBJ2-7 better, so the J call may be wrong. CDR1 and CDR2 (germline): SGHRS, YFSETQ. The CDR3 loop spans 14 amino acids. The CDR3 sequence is CASSPWTPGNEQYF. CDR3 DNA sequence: TGCGCCAGCAGCCCTTGGACTCCCGGCAACGAGCAGTACTTC.

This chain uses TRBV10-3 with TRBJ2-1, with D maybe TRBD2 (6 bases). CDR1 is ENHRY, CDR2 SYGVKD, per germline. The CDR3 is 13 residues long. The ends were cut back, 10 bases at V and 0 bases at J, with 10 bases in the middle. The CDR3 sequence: CASHGSSYNEQFF. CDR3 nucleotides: TGTGCCAGTCACGGGAGCTCCTACAATGAGCAGTTCTTC.

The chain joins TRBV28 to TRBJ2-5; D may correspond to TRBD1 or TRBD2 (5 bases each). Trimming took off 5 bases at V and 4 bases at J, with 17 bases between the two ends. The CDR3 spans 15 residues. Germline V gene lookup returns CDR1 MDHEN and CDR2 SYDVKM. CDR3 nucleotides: TGTGCCAGCAGTATCCCGGGACCAGTACGAGAGACCCAGTACTTC. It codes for CASSIPGPVRETQYF.

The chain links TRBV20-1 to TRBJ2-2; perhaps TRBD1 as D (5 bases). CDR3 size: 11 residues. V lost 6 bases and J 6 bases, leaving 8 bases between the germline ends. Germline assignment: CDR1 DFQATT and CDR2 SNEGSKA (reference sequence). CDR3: CSARRAGELFF. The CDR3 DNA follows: TGCAGTGCCCGCAGGGCCGGGGAGCTGTTTTTT.

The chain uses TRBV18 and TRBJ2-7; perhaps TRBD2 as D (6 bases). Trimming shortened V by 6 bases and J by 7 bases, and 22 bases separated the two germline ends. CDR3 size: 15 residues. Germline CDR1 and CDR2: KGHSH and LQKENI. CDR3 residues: CASSRDSQSYNEQYF. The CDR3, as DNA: TGTGCCAGCTCGCGGGACTCCCAATCCTACAATGAGCAGTACTTC.

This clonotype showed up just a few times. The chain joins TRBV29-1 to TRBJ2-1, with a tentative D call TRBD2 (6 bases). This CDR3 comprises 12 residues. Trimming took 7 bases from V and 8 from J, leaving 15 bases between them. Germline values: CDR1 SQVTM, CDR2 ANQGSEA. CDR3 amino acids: CSASGGWYEQFF. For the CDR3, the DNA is TGCAGCGCCTCAGGAGGGTGGTATGAGCAGTTCTTC.

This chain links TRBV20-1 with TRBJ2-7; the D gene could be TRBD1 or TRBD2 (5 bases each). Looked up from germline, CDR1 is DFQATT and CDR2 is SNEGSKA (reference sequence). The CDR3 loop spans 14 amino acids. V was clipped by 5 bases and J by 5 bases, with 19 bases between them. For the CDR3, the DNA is TGCAGTGCTTCTGGGACGGGATTAGGGAACGAGCAGTACTTC. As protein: CSASGTGLGNEQYF.

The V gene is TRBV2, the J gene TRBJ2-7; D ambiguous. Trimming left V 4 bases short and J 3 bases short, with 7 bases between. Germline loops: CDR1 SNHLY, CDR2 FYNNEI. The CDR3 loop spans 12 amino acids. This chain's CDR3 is CASSVGNYEQYF. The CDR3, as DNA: TGTGCCAGCAGTGTTGGAAACTACGAGCAGTACTTC.